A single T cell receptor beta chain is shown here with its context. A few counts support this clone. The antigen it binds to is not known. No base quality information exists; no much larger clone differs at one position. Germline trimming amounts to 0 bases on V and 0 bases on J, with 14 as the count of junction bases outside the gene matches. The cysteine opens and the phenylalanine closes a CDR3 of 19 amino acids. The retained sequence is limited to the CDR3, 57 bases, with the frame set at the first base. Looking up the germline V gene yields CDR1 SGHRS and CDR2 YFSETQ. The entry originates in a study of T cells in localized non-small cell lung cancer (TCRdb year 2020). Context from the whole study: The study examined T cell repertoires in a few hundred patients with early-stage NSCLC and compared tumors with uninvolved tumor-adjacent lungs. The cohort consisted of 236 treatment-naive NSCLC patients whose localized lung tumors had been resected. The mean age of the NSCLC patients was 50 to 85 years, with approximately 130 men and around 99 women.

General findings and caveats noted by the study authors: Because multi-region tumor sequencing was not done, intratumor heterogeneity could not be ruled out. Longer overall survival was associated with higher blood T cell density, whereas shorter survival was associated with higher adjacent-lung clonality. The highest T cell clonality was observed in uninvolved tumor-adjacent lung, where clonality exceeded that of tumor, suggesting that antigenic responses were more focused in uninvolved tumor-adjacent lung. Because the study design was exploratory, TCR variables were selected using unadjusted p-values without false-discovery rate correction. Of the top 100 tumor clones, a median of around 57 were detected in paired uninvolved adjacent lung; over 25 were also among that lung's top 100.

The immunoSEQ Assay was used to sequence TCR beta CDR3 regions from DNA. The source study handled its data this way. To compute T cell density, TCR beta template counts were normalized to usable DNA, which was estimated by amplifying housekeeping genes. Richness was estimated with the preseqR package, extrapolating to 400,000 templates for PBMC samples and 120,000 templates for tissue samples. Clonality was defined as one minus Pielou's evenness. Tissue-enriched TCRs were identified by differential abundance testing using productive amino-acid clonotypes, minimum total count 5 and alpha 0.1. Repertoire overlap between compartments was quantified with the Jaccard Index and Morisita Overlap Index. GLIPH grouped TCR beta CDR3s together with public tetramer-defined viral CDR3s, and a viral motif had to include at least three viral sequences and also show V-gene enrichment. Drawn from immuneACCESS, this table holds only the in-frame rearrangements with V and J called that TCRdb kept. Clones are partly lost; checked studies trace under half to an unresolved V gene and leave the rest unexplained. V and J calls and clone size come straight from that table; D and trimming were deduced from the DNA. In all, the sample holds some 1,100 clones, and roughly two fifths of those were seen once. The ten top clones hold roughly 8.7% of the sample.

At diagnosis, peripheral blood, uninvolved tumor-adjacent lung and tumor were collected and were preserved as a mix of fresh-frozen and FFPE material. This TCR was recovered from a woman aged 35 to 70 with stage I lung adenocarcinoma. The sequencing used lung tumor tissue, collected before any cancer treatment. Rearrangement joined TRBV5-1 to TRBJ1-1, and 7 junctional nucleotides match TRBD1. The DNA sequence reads TGCGCCAGCAGCTTGGAAGGGTGGGGACAGAGCTTAATGAACACTGAAGCTTTCTTT. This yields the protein CASSLEGWGQSLMNTEAFF.